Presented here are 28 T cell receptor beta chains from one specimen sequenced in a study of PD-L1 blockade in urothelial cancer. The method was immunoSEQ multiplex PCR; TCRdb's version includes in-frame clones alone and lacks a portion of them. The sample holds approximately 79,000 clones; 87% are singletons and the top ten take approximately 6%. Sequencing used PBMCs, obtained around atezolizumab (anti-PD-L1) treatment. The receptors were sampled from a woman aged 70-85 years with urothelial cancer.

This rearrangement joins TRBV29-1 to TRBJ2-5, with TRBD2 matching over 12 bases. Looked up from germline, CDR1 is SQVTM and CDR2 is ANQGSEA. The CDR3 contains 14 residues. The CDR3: CSGGLAGTGETQYF. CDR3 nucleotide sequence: TGCAGTGGAGGACTAGCGGGAACGGGTGAGACCCAGTACTTC.

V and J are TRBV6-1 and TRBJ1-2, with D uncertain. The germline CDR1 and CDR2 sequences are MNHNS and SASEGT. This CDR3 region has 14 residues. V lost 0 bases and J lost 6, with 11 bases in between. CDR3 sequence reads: CASSEAGGSDGYTF. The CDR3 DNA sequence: TGTGCCAGCAGTGAAGCGGGAGGGAGCGATGGCTACACCTTC.

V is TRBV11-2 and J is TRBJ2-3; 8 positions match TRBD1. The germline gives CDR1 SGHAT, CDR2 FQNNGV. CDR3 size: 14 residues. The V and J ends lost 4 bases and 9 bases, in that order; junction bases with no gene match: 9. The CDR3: CASSSQTGGRTQYF. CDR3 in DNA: TGTGCCAGCAGCTCCCAAACAGGGGGGCGAACGCAGTATTTT.

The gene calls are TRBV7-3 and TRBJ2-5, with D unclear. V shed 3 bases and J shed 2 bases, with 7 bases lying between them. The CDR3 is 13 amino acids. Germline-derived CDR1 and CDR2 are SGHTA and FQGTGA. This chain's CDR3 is CASSLTAQETQYF. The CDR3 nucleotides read TGTGCCAGCAGCTTGACTGCACAAGAGACCCAGTACTTC. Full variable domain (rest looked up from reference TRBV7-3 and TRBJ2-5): GAGVSQTPSNKVTEKGKYVELRCDPISGHTALYWYRQSLGQGPEFLIYFQGTGAADDSGLPNDRFFAVRPEGSVSTLKIQRTERGDSAVYLCASSLTAQETQYFGPGTRLLVL.

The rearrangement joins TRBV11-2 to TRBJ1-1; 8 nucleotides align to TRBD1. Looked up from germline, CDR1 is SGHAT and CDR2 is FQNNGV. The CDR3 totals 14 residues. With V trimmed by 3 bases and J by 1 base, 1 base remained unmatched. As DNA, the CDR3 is TGTGCCAGCAGCTTCGACAGGGGGAACACTGAAGCTTTCTTT. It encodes CASSFDRGNTEAFF.

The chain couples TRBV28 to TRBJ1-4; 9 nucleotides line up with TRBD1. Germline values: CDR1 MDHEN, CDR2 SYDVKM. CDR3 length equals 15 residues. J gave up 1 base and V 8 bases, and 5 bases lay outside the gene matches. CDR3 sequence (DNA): TGTGCCAGCGGGGGACAGGGCCTAACTAATGAAAAACTGTTTTTT. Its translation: CASGGQGLTNEKLFF.

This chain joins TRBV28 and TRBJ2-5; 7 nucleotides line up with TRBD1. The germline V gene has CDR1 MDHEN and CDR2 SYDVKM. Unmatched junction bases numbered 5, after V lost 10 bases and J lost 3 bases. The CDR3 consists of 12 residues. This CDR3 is CATDRAKETQYF. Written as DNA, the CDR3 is TGTGCCACCGACAGGGCGAAAGAGACCCAGTACTTC.

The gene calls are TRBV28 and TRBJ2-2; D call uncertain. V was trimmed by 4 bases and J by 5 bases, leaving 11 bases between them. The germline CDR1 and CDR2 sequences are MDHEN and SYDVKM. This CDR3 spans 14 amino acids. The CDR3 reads CASSSGAGTGELFF. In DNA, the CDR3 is TGTGCCAGCAGTTCCGGAGCTGGGACCGGGGAGCTGTTTTTT.

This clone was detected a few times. The CDR3 loop reads CASSESGLAGDTGELFF. The CDR3 nucleotides are TGCGCCAGCAGTGAGTCTGGACTAGCGGGAGACACCGGGGAGCTGTTTTTT. The chain combines TRBV10-1 with TRBJ2-2, with 13 bases identical to TRBD2. With V trimmed by 0 bases and J by 3 bases, 1 base remained unmatched. Per the germline V gene, CDR1 is WNHNN and CDR2 is SYGVQD (reference sequence). The CDR3 has 17 residues.

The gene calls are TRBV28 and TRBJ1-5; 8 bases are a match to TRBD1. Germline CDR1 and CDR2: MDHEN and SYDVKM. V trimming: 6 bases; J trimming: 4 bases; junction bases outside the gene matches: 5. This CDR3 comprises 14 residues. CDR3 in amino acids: CASRRTGSNQPQHF. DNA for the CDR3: TGTGCCAGCAGGCGGACAGGGTCAAATCAGCCCCAGCATTTT.

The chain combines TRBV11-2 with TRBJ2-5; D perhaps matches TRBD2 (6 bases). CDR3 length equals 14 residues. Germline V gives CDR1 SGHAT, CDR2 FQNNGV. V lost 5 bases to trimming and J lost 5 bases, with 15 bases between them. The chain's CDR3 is CASSPGSSEETQYF. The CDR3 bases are TGTGCCAGCAGCCCCGGGTCTAGCGAGGAGACCCAGTACTTC.

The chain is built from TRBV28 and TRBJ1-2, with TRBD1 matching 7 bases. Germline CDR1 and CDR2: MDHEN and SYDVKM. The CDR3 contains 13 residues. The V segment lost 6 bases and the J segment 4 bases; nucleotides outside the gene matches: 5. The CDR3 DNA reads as TGTGCCAGCAGGACAGGGCAGGGCTATGGCTACACCTTC. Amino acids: CASRTGQGYGYTF.

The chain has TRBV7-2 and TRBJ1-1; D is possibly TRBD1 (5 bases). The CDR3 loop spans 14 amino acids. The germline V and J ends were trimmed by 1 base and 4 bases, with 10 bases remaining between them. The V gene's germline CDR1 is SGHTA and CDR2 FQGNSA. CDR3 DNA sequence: TGTGCCAGCAGCTTAGACGGGGGATTCACTGAAGCTTTCTTT. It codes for CASSLDGGFTEAFF.

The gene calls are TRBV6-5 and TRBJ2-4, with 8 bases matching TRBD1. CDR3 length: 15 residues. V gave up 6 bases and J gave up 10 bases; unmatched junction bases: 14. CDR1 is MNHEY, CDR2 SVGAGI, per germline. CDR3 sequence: CASSPRQGLIGIQYF. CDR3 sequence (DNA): TGTGCCAGCAGCCCCCGACAGGGGTTAATTGGGATTCAGTACTTC.

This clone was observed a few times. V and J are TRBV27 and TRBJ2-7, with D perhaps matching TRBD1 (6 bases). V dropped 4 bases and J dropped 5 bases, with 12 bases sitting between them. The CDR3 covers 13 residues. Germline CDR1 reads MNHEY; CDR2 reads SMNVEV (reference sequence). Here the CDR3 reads CASSWTAGHEQYF. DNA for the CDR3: TGTGCCAGCAGTTGGACAGCTGGCCACGAGCAGTACTTC.

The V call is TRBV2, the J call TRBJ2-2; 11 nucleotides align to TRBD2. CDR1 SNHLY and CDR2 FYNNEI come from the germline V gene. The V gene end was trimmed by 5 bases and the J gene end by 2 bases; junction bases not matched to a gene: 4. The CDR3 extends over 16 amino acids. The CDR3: CASSPLAGGNTGELFF. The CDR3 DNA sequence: TGTGCCAGCAGTCCGCTAGCGGGAGGCAACACCGGGGAGCTGTTTTTT.

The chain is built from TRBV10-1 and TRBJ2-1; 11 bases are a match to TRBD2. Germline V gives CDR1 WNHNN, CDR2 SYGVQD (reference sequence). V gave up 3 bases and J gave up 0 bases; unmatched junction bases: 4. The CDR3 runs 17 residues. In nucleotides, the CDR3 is TGCGCCAGCAGTGATCGCGGACTAGCGGGCTCCTACAATGAGCAGTTCTTC. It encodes CASSDRGLAGSYNEQFF.

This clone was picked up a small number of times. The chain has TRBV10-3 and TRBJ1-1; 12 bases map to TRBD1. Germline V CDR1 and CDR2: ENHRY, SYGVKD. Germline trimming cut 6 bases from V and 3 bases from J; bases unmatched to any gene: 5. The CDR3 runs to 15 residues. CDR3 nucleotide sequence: TGTGCCATCAGCGGGACAGGGGGCATGGACACTGAAGCTTTCTTT. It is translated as CAISGTGGMDTEAFF.

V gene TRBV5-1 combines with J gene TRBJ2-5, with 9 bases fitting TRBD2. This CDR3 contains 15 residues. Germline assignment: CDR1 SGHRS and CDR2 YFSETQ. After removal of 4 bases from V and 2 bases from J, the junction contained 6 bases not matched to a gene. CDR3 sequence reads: CASSASGGIQETQYF. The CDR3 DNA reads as TGCGCCAGCAGCGCCAGCGGGGGGATTCAAGAGACCCAGTACTTC.

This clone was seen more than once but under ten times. CDR3 nucleotide sequence: TGCGCCAGCTCGACTAGCGGGGGACCCGCGAACACCGGGGAGCTGTTTTTT. Translating it yields CASSTSGGPANTGELFF. V is TRBV10-2 and J is TRBJ2-2, with 12 bases identical to TRBD2. This CDR3 is 17 amino acids long. Unmatched junction bases numbered 7, after V lost 8 bases and J lost 0 bases. Germline loops: CDR1 WSHSY, CDR2 SAAADI.

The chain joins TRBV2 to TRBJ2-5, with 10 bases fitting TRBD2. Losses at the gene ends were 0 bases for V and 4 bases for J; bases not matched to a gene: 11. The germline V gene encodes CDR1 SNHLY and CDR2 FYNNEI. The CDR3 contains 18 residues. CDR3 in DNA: TGTGCCAGCAGTGAAGCGCTTCACAGCGGGAGGGCCAGAGAGACCCAGTACTTC. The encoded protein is CASSEALHSGRARETQYF. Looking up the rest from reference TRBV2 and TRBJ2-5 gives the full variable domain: EPEVTQTPSHQVTQMGQEVILRCVPISNHLYFYWYRQILGQKVEFLVSFYNNEISEKSEIFDDQFSVERPDGSNFTLKIRSTKLEDSAMYFCASSEALHSGRARETQYFGPGTRLLVL.

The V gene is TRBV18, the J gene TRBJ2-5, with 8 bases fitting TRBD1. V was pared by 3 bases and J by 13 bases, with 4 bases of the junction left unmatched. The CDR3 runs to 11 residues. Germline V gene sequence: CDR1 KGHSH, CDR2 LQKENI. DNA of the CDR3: TGTGCCAGCTCACCCGGGACAGGCCCGTACTTC. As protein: CASSPGTGPYF.

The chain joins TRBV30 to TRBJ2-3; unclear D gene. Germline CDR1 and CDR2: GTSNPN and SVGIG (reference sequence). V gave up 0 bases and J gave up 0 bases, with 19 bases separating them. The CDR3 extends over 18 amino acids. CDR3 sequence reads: CAWSVRGAHRSSTDTQYF. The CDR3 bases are TGTGCCTGGAGTGTGAGAGGAGCCCACCGATCTAGCACAGATACGCAGTATTTT.

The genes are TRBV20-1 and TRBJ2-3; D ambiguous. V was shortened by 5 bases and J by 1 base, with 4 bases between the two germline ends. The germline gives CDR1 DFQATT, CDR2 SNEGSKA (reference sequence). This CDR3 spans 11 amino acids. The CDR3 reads CSAPRTDTQYF. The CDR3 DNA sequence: TGCAGTGCTCCTCGCACAGATACGCAGTATTTT.

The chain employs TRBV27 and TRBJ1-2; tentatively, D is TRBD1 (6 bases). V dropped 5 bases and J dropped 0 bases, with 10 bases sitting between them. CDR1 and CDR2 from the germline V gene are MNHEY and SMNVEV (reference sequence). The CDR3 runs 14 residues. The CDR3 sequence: CASSPDSTNYGYTF. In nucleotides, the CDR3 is TGTGCCAGCAGTCCGGACAGTACTAACTATGGCTACACCTTC.

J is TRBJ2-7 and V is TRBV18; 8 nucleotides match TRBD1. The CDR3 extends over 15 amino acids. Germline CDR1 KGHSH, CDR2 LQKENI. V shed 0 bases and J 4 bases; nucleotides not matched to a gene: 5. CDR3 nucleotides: TGTGCCAGCTCACCACCGGGCAGGGGGCTATACGAGCAGTACTTC. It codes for CASSPPGRGLYEQYF.

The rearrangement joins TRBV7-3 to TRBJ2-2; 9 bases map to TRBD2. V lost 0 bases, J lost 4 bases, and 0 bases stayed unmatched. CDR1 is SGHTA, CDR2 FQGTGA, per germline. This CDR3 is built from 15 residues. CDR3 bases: TGTGCCAGCAGCTTAACTAGCGGGAGCACCGGGGAGCTGTTTTTT. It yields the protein CASSLTSGSTGELFF.

The CDR3 coding sequence is TGCAGCGTTCGATGGGGCGGGAGACTTACAACCGGGGAGCTGTTTTTT. The encoded protein is CSVRWGGRLTTGELFF. The genes are TRBV29-1 and TRBJ2-2, with 7 positions matching TRBD2. With V trimmed by 5 bases and J by 5 bases, 14 bases remained unmatched. Germline CDR1 and CDR2: SQVTM and ANQGSEA. This CDR3 is built from 16 residues.